This passage covers 24 T cell receptor beta chains from one sample sequenced in a study of T cell responses to AZD1222 COVID-19 vaccine. Method: immunoSEQ multiplex PCR; TCRdb's copy keeps in-frame clones and lacks some. This sample has under 140,000 clones, with 88% found just once. The specimen comprised peripheral blood, sampled on day 0 of AZD1222 vaccination. These receptors were taken from an adult in good health.

The J gene is TRBJ2-7, the V gene TRBV5-1; a possible D gene is TRBD2 (5 bases). Trimming stripped 5 bases from V and 4 bases from J, with 13 bases between. The CDR3 is 13 amino acids. Germline V CDR1 and CDR2: SGHRS, YFSETQ. The CDR3 bases are TGCGCCAGCAGTGACCCCGGGGAGTACGAGCAGTACTTC. This encodes CASSDPGEYEQYF.

J is TRBJ1-1 and V is TRBV27, with TRBD1 identical over 7 bases. Germline CDR1 and CDR2: MNHEY and SMNVEV (reference sequence). The CDR3 has 15 residues. V shed 3 bases and J 6 bases; nucleotides not matched to a gene: 10. The CDR3 DNA reads as TGTGCCAGCAGTTTTCTGGGAAGACAGGGAGCTGAAGCTTTCTTT. Translation gives CASSFLGRQGAEAFF.

This clone has only one observation. The chain carries TRBV29-1 and TRBJ1-5, with 10 bases aligning to TRBD1. This CDR3 is built from 13 residues. Trimming at V came to 7 bases and at J to 6 bases, leaving 6 bases not matched to a gene. Germline V gives CDR1 SQVTM, CDR2 ANQGSEA. The CDR3 is CSAGTGVTQPQHF. CDR3 in DNA: TGCAGCGCCGGGACAGGGGTTACTCAGCCCCAGCATTTT. Full variable domain (remainder filled in from reference TRBV29-1 and TRBJ1-5): SAVISQKPSRDICQRGTSLTIQCQVDSQVTMMFWYRQQPGQSLTLIATANQGSEATYESGFVIDKFPISRPNLTFSTLTVSNMSPEDSSIYLCSAGTGVTQPQHFGDGTRLSIL.

This clone was recorded once. V gene TRBV5-5 combines with J gene TRBJ2-1; 7 bases match TRBD1. Looked up from germline, CDR1 is SGHKS and CDR2 is YYEKEE (reference sequence). CDR3 length: 16 amino acids. Unmatched junction bases numbered 7, after V lost 4 bases and J lost 0 bases. CDR3 sequence (DNA): TGTGCCAGCAGCCAGACGGGACAGAGCTCCTACAATGAGCAGTTCTTC. It specifies CASSQTGQSSYNEQFF. Combining the CDR3 with reference TRBV5-5 and TRBJ2-1 gives the whole variable domain DAGVTQSPTHLIKTRGQQVTLRCSPISGHKSVSWYQQVLGQGPQFIFQYYEKEERGRGNFPDRFSARQFPNYSSELNVNALLLGDSALYLCASSQTGQSSYNEQFFGPGTRLTVL.

This clone was observed a handful of times. The rearrangement joins TRBV7-9 to TRBJ1-3; D gene unclear. V lost 5 bases, J lost 4 bases, and 9 bases lay in between. From germline, CDR1 is SEHNR and CDR2 FQNEAQ (reference sequence). CDR3 length: 13 residues. Here the CDR3 DNA reads TGTGCCAGCAGCCTAAACCTCGGAAACACCATATATTTT. It encodes CASSLNLGNTIYF. The variable domain in full, with the rest retrieved from reference TRBV7-9 and TRBJ1-3, is DTGVSQNPRHKITKRGQNVTFRCDPISEHNRLYWYRQTLGQGPEFLTYFQNEAQLEKSRLLSDRFSAERPKGSFSTLEIQRTEQGDSAMYLCASSLNLGNTIYFGEGSWLTVV.

The J gene is TRBJ1-6, the V gene TRBV19; D unclear. Between the trimmed V and J ends, which lost 10 bases and 11 bases, there was a span of 18 bases. The germline V gene has CDR1 LNHDA and CDR2 SQIVND (reference sequence). The length of the CDR3 is 13 residues. The CDR3 sequence: CATRGRDQPPLHF. CDR3 DNA: TGTGCCACCAGAGGTAGGGATCAGCCACCCCTCCACTTT.

The chain uses TRBV6-6 and TRBJ1-1, with unresolved D. Germline CDR1 is MNHNY and CDR2 is SVGAGI (reference sequence). V was clipped by 6 bases and J by 4 bases, with 9 bases between them. This CDR3 region has 12 residues. CDR3 coding DNA: TGTGCCAGCAGAGGATTGGGCACTGAAGCTTTCTTT. Its translation: CASRGLGTEAFF.

V gene TRBV19 combines with J gene TRBJ1-2, with a possible D match to TRBD1 (5 bases). CDR1 and CDR2 from the germline V gene are LNHDA and SQIVND (reference sequence). This CDR3 has 12 residues. Trimming removed 5 bases from V and 3 bases from J, with 7 bases in between. The CDR3 reads CASSQGYYGYTF. The CDR3 nucleotides read TGTGCCAGTAGTCAGGGCTACTATGGCTACACCTTC.

This clone was observed a handful of times. V gene TRBV5-1 combines with J gene TRBJ1-3; a possible D gene is TRBD1 (5 bases). The CDR3 has 13 amino acids. The germline gives CDR1 SGHRS, CDR2 YFSETQ. The V gene lost 4 bases and the J gene lost 4 bases, with 9 bases spanning the gap. The CDR3 reads CASSERGGNTIYF. The CDR3 coding sequence is TGCGCCAGCAGCGAGAGGGGCGGAAACACCATATATTTT.

V is TRBV12-3 or TRBV12-4 and J is TRBJ2-1, with a possible D match to TRBD1 (6 bases). V lost 6 bases and J lost 16, with 13 bases in between. The length of the CDR3 is 10 residues. Here the CDR3 DNA reads TGTGCCAGCAGCGCCGGGACAAGCTTCTTC. Its translation: CASSAGTSFF.

This clone has a handful of counts. This rearrangement joins TRBV5-4 to TRBJ1-1, with 7 nucleotides matching TRBD1. Germline V gives CDR1 SGHNT, CDR2 YYREEE (reference sequence). J lost 10 bases, V lost 4 bases, and 7 bases had no gene match. CDR3 length equals 12 residues. The CDR3 loop reads CASSDQHRGAFF. The CDR3 nucleotides read TGTGCCAGCAGCGACCAACACAGGGGAGCTTTCTTT.

The rearrangement links TRBV2 to TRBJ1-5; D is perhaps TRBD1 (5 bases). V lost 3 bases to trimming and J lost 6 bases, with 12 bases between them. This CDR3 is built from 14 residues. CDR1 and CDR2 (germline): SNHLY, FYNNEI. Written as DNA, the CDR3 is TGTGCCAGCAGTGACAGGGATCCAAGTCAGCCCCAGCATTTT. This codes for CASSDRDPSQPQHF.

This clone was seen just once. The chain is built from TRBV6-1 and TRBJ2-1; 8 bases fit TRBD1. J gave up 3 bases and V 3 bases, and 10 bases lay outside the gene matches. The length of the CDR3 is 17 residues. The V gene's germline CDR1 is MNHNS and CDR2 SASEGT. This chain's CDR3 is CASSEGITGQGYNEQFF. The CDR3 bases are TGTGCCAGCAGTGAGGGAATTACCGGACAGGGCTACAATGAGCAGTTCTTC.

A note on this clone: One junction end disagrees with the germline gene, perhaps due to a read error. The chain joins TRBV5-6 to TRBJ2-7; D not certain. The CDR3 is 14 residues long. Germline CDR1 is SGHDT and CDR2 is YYEEEE. The CDR3 DNA sequence: TGTGCCAGCAGCAAACGGCCTTCTGGAAACGAGCAATACTTC. This translates into CASSKRPSGNEQYF.

This sequence joins TRBV5-8 and TRBJ1-2; 8 bases fit TRBD1. The germline V gene encodes CDR1 SGHTS and CDR2 YDEGEE. The CDR3 consists of 12 residues. The V segment lost 4 bases and the J segment 5 bases; nucleotides outside the gene matches: 1. Here the CDR3 DNA reads TGTGCCAGCAGCGACAGGGGTTATGGCTACACCTTC. It is translated as CASSDRGYGYTF.

The chain carries TRBV27 and TRBJ1-1; D not resolved. V lost 2 bases to trimming and J lost 2 bases, with 6 bases between them. CDR1 and CDR2 (germline): MNHEY, SMNVEV (reference sequence). This CDR3 has 13 residues. Here the CDR3 reads CASSLSTNTEAFF. CDR3 nucleotides: TGTGCCAGCAGTTTAAGCACCAACACTGAAGCTTTCTTT.

This clone was detected only a few times. This chain uses TRBV6-5 with TRBJ2-7, with D tentatively TRBD2 (6 bases). V was cut by 0 bases and J by 0 bases, with 9 bases left in between. This CDR3 is built from 15 residues. Per the germline V gene, CDR1 is MNHEY and CDR2 is SVGAGI. DNA of the CDR3: TGTGCCAGCAGTTACTCTGGGGGGAGCTCCTACGAGCAGTACTTC. Protein: CASSYSGGSSYEQYF.

The chain is built from TRBV11-2 and TRBJ1-6; weak D call: TRBD1 (5 bases). The CDR3 runs 14 residues. Germline-derived CDR1 and CDR2 are SGHAT and FQNNGV. The ends were cut back, 2 bases at V and 10 bases at J, with 12 bases in the middle. As DNA, the CDR3 is TGTGCCAGCAGCTTACTGGAGGGGCAGTCACCCCTCCACTTT. This gives the protein CASSLLEGQSPLHF.

V gene TRBV12-3 or TRBV12-4 combines with J gene TRBJ1-1; D unresolved. The CDR3 is 13 residues long. The V end lost 5 bases, the J end lost 0 bases, and 7 bases lay between the germline ends. The CDR3 protein is CASSATVNTEAFF. The CDR3 DNA reads TGTGCCAGCAGTGCCACGGTGAACACTGAAGCTTTCTTT.

V and J are TRBV28 and TRBJ2-5, with TRBD2 identical over 14 bases. This CDR3 is 15 amino acids long. From germline, CDR1 is MDHEN and CDR2 SYDVKM. V shed 9 bases, J shed 5 bases, and the junction held 8 bases outside the gene matches. The chain's CDR3 is CASQGLAGGVETQYF. CDR3 nucleotide sequence: TGTGCCAGTCAAGGACTAGCGGGGGGAGTGGAGACCCAGTACTTC.

The J gene is TRBJ1-1, the V gene TRBV5-4; D gene uncertain. Germline V gene data show CDR1 as SGHNT and CDR2 as YYREEE (reference sequence). V lost 0 bases to trimming and J lost 1 base, with 4 bases between them. This CDR3 spans 13 amino acids. The chain's CDR3 is CASSLEGNTEAFF. The CDR3 DNA follows: TGTGCCAGCAGCTTGGAAGGGAACACTGAAGCTTTCTTT. Complete variable domain (other parts from reference TRBV5-4 and TRBJ1-1): ETGVTQSPTHLIKTRGQQVTLRCSSQSGHNTVSWYQQALGQGPQFIFQYYREEENGRGNFPPRFSGLQFPNYSSELNVNALELDDSALYLCASSLEGNTEAFFGQGTRLTVV.

The CDR3 nucleotides read TGTGCCTGGAGTGTAGAGACAGGAGCTTTCTTT. It is translated as CAWSVETGAFF. This sequence joins TRBV30 and TRBJ1-1; a possible D gene is TRBD1 (6 bases). The CDR3 runs 11 residues. The ends were cut back, 0 bases at V and 10 bases at J, with 9 bases in the middle. The germline V gene encodes CDR1 GTSNPN and CDR2 SVGIG (reference sequence).

This clone was seen only a few times. The chain combines TRBV12-3 or TRBV12-4 with TRBJ1-2, with 7 bases identical to TRBD1. The CDR3 has 13 amino acids. The V segment lost 6 bases and the J segment 8 bases; nucleotides outside the gene matches: 9. The CDR3 nucleotides are TGTGCCAGCAGCCTACAGGGGCGTTTGGGCTACACCTTC. This gives the protein CASSLQGRLGYTF.

The CDR3, as DNA: TGCAGTGCTAGTTGGACAGGGAGCTCCTACGAGCAGTACTTC. Amino acids: CSASWTGSSYEQYF. V gene TRBV20-1 combines with J gene TRBJ2-7, with 8 bases identical to TRBD1. CDR1 and CDR2 (germline): DFQATT, SNEGSKA (reference sequence). V lost 3 bases and J lost 0; bases outside the gene matches: 4. The CDR3 runs 14 residues.